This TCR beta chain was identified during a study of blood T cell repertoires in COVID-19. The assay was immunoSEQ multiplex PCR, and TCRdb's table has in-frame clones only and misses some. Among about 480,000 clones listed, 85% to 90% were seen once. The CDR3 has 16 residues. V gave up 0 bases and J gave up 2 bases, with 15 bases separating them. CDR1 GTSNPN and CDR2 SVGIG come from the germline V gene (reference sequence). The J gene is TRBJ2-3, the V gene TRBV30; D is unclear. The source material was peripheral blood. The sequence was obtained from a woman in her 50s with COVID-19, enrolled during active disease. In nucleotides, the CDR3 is TGTGCCTGGAGTGTACGGGTCAGTATTATCACAGATACGCAGTATTTT. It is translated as CAWSVRVSIITDTQYF. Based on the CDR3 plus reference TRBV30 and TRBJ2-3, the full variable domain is SQTIHQWPATLVQPVGSPLSLECTVEGTSNPNLYWYRQAAGRGLQLLFYSVGIGQISSEVPQNLSASRPQDRQFILSSKKLLLSDSGFYLCAWSVRVSIITDTQYFGPGTRLTVL.